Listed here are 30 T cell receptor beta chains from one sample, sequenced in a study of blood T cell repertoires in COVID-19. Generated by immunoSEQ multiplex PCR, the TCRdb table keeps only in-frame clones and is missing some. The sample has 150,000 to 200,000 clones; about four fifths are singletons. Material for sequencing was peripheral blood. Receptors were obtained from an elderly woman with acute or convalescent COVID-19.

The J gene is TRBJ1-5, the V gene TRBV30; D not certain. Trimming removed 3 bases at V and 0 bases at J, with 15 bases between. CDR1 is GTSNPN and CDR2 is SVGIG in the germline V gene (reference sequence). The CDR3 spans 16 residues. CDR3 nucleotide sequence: TGTGCCTGGAGCCCACCGGGGATCCTTAGCAATCAGCCCCAGCATTTT. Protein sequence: CAWSPPGILSNQPQHF.

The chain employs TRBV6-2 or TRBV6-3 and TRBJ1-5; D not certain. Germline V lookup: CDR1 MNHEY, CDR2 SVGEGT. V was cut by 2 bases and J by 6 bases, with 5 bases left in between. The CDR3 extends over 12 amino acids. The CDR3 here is CASSYGTQPQHF. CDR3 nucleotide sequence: TGTGCCAGCAGTTACGGCACTCAGCCCCAGCATTTT.

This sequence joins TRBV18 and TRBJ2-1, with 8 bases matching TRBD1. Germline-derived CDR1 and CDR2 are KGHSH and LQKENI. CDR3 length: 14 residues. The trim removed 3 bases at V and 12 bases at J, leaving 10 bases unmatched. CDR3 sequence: CASSPARGQKVQFF. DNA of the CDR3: TGTGCCAGCTCACCTGCCAGGGGGCAAAAAGTGCAGTTCTTC. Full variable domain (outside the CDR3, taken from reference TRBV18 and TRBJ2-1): NAGVMQNPRHLVRRRGQEARLRCSPMKGHSHVYWYRQLPEEGLKFMVYLQKENIIDESGMPKERFSAEFPKEGPSILRIQQVVRGDSAAYFCASSPARGQKVQFFGPGTRLTVL.

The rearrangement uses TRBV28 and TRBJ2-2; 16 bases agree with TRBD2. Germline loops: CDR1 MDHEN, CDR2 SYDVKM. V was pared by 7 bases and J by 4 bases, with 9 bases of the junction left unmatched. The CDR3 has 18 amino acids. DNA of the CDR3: TGTGCCAGCAAACCGGGACTAGCGGGAGGGTCCCCCACCGGGGAGCTGTTTTTT. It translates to CASKPGLAGGSPTGELFF.

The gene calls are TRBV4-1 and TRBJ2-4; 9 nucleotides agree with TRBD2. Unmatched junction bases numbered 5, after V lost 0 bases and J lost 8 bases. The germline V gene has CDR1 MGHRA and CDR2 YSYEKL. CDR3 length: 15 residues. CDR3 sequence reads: CASSQDNSGGDIQYF. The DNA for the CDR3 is TGCGCCAGCAGCCAAGATAATAGCGGGGGTGACATTCAGTACTTC.

The CDR3 loop is CSVWWTSAAAGGELFF. CDR3 sequence (DNA): TGCAGCGTTTGGTGGACTAGCGCGGCCGCGGGGGGGGAGCTGTTTTTT. The chain uses TRBV29-1 and TRBJ2-2; 9 bases map to TRBD2. Germline V gives CDR1 SQVTM, CDR2 ANQGSEA. Germline trimming cut 5 bases from V and 8 bases from J; bases unmatched to any gene: 15. The length of the CDR3 is 16 residues.

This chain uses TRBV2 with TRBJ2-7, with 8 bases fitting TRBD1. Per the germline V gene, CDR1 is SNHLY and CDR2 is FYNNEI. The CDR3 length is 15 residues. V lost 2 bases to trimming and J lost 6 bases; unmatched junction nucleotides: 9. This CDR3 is CASSEWTGSVGEQYF. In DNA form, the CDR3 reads TGTGCCAGCAGTGAATGGACAGGGAGTGTAGGCGAGCAGTACTTC.

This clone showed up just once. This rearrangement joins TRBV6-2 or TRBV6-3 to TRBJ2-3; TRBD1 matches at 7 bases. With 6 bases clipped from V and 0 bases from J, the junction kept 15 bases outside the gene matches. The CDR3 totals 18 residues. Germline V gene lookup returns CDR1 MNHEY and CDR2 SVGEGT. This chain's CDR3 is CASSRSSLGQASTDTQYF. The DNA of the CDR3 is TGTGCCAGCAGCCGATCGTCCCTCGGACAGGCTAGCACAGATACGCAGTATTTT.

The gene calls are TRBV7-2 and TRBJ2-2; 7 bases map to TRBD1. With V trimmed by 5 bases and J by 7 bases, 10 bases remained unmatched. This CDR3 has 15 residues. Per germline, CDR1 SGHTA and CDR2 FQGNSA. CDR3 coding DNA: TGTGCCAGCAGCCCCTTGAGGGGGCAAATCGGGGAGCTGTTTTTT. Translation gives CASSPLRGQIGELFF.

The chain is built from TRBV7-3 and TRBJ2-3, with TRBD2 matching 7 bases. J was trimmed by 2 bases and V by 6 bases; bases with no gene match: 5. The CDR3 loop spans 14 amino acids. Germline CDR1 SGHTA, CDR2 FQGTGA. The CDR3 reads CASSRAGDTDTQYF. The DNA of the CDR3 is TGTGCCAGCAGTCGCGCGGGGGACACAGATACGCAGTATTTT.

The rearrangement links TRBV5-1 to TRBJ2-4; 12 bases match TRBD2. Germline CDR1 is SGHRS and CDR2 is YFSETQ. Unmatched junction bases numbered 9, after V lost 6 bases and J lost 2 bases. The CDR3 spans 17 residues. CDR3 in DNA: TGCGCCAGCATGGCTTCTAGCGGGAGGGGGCCCAAAAACATTCAGTACTTC. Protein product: CASMASSGRGPKNIQYF.

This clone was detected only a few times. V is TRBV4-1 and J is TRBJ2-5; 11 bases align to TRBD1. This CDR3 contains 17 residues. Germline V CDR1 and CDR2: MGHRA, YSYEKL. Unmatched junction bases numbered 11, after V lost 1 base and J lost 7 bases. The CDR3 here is CASSQGGQGVRKATQYF. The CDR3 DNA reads TGCGCCAGCAGCCAAGGGGGACAGGGGGTCAGAAAGGCGACCCAGTACTTC.

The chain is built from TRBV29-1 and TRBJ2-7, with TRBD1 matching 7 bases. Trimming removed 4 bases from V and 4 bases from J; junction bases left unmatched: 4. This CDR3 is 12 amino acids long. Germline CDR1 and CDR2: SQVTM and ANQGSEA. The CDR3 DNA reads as TGCAGCGTTGCGCAGGGGGAGTACGAGCAGTACTTC. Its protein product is CSVAQGEYEQYF.

The DNA of the CDR3 is TGTGCCTGGAGTGTAAATCTCCAAGAGACCCAGTACTTC. This encodes CAWSVNLQETQYF. The chain has TRBV30 and TRBJ2-5; D unclear. The CDR3 contains 13 residues. Trimming pared 0 bases from V and 1 base from J, leaving 6 bases between. Per the germline V gene, CDR1 is GTSNPN and CDR2 is SVGIG (reference sequence).

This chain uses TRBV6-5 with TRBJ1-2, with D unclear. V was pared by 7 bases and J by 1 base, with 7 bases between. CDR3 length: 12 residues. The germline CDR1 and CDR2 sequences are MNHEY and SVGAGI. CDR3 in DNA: TGTGCCAGCAAAAACTTTAACTATGGCTACACCTTC. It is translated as CASKNFNYGYTF.

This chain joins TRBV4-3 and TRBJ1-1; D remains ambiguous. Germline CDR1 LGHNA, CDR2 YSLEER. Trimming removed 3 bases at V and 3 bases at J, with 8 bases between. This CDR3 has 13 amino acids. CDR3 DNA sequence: TGCGCCAGCAGCCAGAAACAGTACACTGAAGCTTTCTTT. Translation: CASSQKQYTEAFF.

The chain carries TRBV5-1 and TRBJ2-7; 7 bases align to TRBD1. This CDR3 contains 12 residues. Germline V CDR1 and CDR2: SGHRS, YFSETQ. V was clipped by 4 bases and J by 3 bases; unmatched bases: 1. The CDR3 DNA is TGCGCCAGCAGCGGGACAGTCTACGAGCAGTACTTC. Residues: CASSGTVYEQYF.

The CDR3 nucleotides read TGTGCCAGCGCCTTCAGGGTTGATCAGCCCCAGCATTTT. Its protein product is CASAFRVDQPQHF. J is TRBJ1-5 and V is TRBV6-5; maybe TRBD1 (5 bases). This CDR3 is 13 amino acids long. Trimming stripped 8 bases from V and 5 bases from J, with 13 bases between. The germline V gene has CDR1 MNHEY and CDR2 SVGAGI.

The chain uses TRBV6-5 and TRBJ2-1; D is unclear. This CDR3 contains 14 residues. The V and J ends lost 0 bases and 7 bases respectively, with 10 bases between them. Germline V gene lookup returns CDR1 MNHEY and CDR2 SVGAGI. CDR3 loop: CASSYSPGRNEQFF. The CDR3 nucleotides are TGTGCCAGCAGTTACTCCCCAGGAAGGAATGAGCAGTTCTTC.

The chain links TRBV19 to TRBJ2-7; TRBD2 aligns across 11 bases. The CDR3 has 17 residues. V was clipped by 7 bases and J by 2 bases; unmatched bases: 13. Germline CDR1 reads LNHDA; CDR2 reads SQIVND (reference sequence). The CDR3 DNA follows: TGTGCCAGTACCCCTGGGACTAGCGGAGGTGTAACCTACGAGCAGTACTTC. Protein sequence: CASTPGTSGGVTYEQYF.

The CDR3 DNA reads TGTGCCAGCAGCCAAGATTCACTAGCGGGGGGGCCTTACAATGAGCAGTTCTTC. It yields the protein CASSQDSLAGGPYNEQFF. The gene calls are TRBV3-1 (or the pseudogene TRBV3-2) and TRBJ2-1; 13 bases align to TRBD2. CDR1 and CDR2 from the germline V gene are LGHDT and YNNKEL (reference sequence). The CDR3 is made up of 18 amino acids. With V trimmed by 0 bases and J by 4 bases, 6 bases remained unmatched.

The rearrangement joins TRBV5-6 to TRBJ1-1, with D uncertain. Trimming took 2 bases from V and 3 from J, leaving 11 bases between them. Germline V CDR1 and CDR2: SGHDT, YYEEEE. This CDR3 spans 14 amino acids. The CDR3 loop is CASSFAGMDTEAFF. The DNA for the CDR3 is TGTGCCAGCAGCTTCGCGGGTATGGACACTGAAGCTTTCTTT.

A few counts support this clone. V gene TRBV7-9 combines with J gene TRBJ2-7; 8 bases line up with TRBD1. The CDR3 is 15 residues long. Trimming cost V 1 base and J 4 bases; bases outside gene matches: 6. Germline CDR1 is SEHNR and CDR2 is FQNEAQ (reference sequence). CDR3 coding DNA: TGTGCCAGCAGCTTAGACCGGACAGGGTCGTACGAGCAGTACTTC. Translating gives CASSLDRTGSYEQYF.

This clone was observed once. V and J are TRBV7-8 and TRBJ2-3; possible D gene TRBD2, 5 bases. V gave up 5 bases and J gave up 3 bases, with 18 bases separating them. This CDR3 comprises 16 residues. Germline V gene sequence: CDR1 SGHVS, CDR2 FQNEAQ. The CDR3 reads CASSLDFSTSTDTQYF. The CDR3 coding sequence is TGTGCCAGCAGCCTGGACTTCTCAACCAGTACAGATACGCAGTATTTT.

The CDR3 DNA reads as TGCAGCGTTGAACGGGATGAAAAACTGTTTTTT. Protein sequence: CSVERDEKLFF. The genes are TRBV29-1 and TRBJ1-4; D is unclear. V was trimmed by 2 bases and J by 6 bases, leaving 4 bases between them. The CDR3 extends over 11 amino acids. Germline V gene data show CDR1 as SQVTM and CDR2 as ANQGSEA.

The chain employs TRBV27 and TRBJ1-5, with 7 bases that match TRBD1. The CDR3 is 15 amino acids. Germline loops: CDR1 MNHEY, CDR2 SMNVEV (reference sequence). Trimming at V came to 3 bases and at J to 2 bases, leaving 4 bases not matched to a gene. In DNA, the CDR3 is TGTGCCAGCAGTTTGGGCAGGGGGGGCAATCAGCCCCAGCATTTT. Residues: CASSLGRGGNQPQHF.

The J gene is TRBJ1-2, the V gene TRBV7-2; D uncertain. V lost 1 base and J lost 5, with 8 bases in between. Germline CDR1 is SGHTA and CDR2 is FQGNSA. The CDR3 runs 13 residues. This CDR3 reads CASSLVQKYGYTF. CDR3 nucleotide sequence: TGTGCCAGCAGCTTAGTCCAGAAATATGGCTACACCTTC. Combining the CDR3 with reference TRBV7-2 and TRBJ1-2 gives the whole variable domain GAGVSQSPSNKVTEKGKDVELRCDPISGHTALYWYRQSLGQGLEFLIYFQGNSAPDKSGLPSDRFSAERTGGSVSTLTIQRTQQEDSAVYLCASSLVQKYGYTFGSGTRLTVV.

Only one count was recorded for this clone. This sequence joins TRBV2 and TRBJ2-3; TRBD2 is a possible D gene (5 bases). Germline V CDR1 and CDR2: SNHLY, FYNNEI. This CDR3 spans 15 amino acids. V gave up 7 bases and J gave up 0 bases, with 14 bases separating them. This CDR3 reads CASKRFAGSTDTQYF. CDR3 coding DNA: TGTGCCAGCAAGAGGTTTGCGGGTAGCACAGATACGCAGTATTTT.

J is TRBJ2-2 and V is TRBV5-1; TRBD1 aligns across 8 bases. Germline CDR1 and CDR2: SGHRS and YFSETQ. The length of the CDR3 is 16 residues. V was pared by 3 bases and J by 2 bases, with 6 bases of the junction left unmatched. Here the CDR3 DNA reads TGCGCCAGCAGCTGGGACAGGCCCCCAAACACCGGGGAGCTGTTTTTT. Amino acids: CASSWDRPPNTGELFF. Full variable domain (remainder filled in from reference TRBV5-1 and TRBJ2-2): KAGVTQTPRYLIKTRGQQVTLSCSPISGHRSVSWYQQTPGQGLQFLFEYFSETQRNKGNFPGRFSGRQFSNSRSEMNVSTLELGDSALYLCASSWDRPPNTGELFFGEGSRLTVL.

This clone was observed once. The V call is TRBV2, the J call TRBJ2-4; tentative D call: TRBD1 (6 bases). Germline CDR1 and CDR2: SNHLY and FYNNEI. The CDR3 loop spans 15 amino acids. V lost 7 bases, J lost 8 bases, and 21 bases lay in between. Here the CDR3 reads CASNEPGDPEDIQYF. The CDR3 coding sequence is TGTGCCAGCAACGAACCAGGGGATCCTGAAGACATTCAGTACTTC.